Shown below are 15 T cell receptor beta chains from a single sample sequenced in a study of Graves' ophthalmopathy and Graves' hyperthyroidism. Scientists amplified the TCR beta CDR3 regions from RNA transcripts. In the first round, RT-PCR was carried out with HTBI primers, and a multiplex PCR formed the second round. TCRdb redid the calling of the multiplex PCR reads with MiXCR, one entry per CDR3 protein. The sample includes 52,000 or so distinct CDR3 sequences, under 55% of them seen just once. Sequencing used peripheral blood. These receptors were taken from an adult woman with Graves' ophthalmopathy.

The V gene is TRBV7-9, the J gene TRBJ2-5, with D perhaps being TRBD1 or TRBD2 (5 bases each). The germline V gene has CDR1 SEHNR and CDR2 FQNEAQ (reference sequence). V was clipped by 1 base and J by 9 bases, with 18 bases between them. The CDR3 covers 15 residues. DNA of the CDR3: TGTGCCAGCAGCTTAGGGGGGTTTAGCAATCAGCCCCAGTACTTC. Its protein product is CASSLGGFSNQPQYF.

This clonotype was seen a handful of times. V gene TRBV29-1 combines with J gene TRBJ1-3; no reliable D call. The CDR3 is 13 residues long. From germline, CDR1 is SQVTM and CDR2 ANQGSEA. V lost 3 bases and J 7 bases, leaving 13 bases between the germline ends. The CDR3 DNA sequence: TGCAGCGTTGAGTCTCCCATGCGGAACACCATATATTTT. It is translated as CSVESPMRNTIYF.

In its sample, this clonotype was seen many times. The chain is built from TRBV5-1 and TRBJ1-4; 12 bases line up with TRBD1. The CDR3 runs 17 residues. CDR1 SGHRS and CDR2 YFSETQ come from the germline V gene. J was trimmed by 3 bases and V by 2 bases; bases with no gene match: 5. The CDR3 DNA reads TGCGCCAGCAGCTTTTGGGGACAGGGGGCGGCTAATGAAAAACTGTTTTTT. Its protein product is CASSFWGQGAANEKLFF.

The chain uses TRBV19 and TRBJ2-7; tentative D call: TRBD2 (6 bases). V lost 6 bases, J lost 4 bases, and 16 bases lay in between. The CDR3 consists of 14 residues. Germline CDR1 and CDR2: LNHDA and SQIVND (reference sequence). CDR3 sequence: CASRSVGGSYEQYF. The CDR3 nucleotides are TGTGCCAGTAGATCAGTAGGAGGGAGTTACGAGCAGTACTTC.

At least ten counts were recorded for this clonotype. The chain carries TRBV20-1 and TRBJ2-2; D is ambiguous. CDR3 length: 14 residues. Trimming stripped 0 bases from V and 2 bases from J, with 7 bases between. Germline lookup yields CDR1 DFQATT and CDR2 SNEGSKA (reference sequence). The CDR3 sequence: CSARDGGNTGELFF. The CDR3 nucleotides are TGCAGTGCTAGAGATGGCGGTAACACCGGGGAGCTGTTTTTT.

This clonotype has just one count. The chain joins TRBV5-1 to TRBJ2-1; TRBD2 matches 11 bases. The germline V gene encodes CDR1 SGHRS and CDR2 YFSETQ. The CDR3 is 18 residues long. The V and J ends lost 0 bases and 4 bases, in that order; junction bases with no gene match: 9. The CDR3, as DNA: TGCGCCAGCAGCTTGGGAGCCACCGGGACTAGCGGATACAATGAGCAGTTCTTC. Translation gives CASSLGATGTSGYNEQFF.

This clonotype was seen at least ten times. The chain has TRBV7-9 and TRBJ2-5; D not resolved. Germline loops: CDR1 SEHNR, CDR2 FQNEAQ (reference sequence). The V end was cut by 4 bases, the J end by 3 bases, with 12 bases between. CDR3 length equals 14 residues. The CDR3 reads CASSSTGWEETQYF. The CDR3, as DNA: TGTGCCAGCAGCTCGACCGGGTGGGAAGAGACCCAGTACTTC.

This clonotype has ten or more counts. The V call is TRBV28, the J call TRBJ2-1; D uncertain. The CDR3 runs 13 residues. V dropped 5 bases and J dropped 12 bases, with 17 bases sitting between them. Germline lookup yields CDR1 MDHEN and CDR2 SYDVKM. The CDR3, as DNA: TGTGCCAGCAGTCCGAGACCGGGCAGCGCGCAGTTCTTC. Its translation: CASSPRPGSAQFF.

This clonotype was seen repeatedly, ten times or more. The V call is TRBV20-1, the J call TRBJ2-1; 7 nucleotides match TRBD2. This CDR3 has 18 amino acids. Germline loops: CDR1 DFQATT, CDR2 SNEGSKA (reference sequence). Losses at the gene ends were 0 bases for V and 1 base for J; bases not matched to a gene: 12. CDR3 region: CSARDSSVRGRSYNEQFF. The CDR3 DNA follows: TGCAGTGCTAGAGACTCCTCAGTTCGCGGGAGATCCTACAATGAGCAGTTCTTC.

This clonotype was seen many times. The chain combines TRBV6-1 with TRBJ2-7; 11 bases are a match to TRBD2. The V gene's germline CDR1 is MNHNS and CDR2 SASEGT. CDR3 size: 15 residues. V was pared by 4 bases and J by 7 bases, with 9 bases of the junction left unmatched. The CDR3 loop reads CASSATSGSPKEQYF. The CDR3 DNA reads TGTGCCAGCAGTGCCACTAGCGGGAGTCCTAAGGAGCAGTACTTC.

In this sample, this clonotype turned up many times. This chain connects TRBV4-3 to TRBJ2-7; possibly TRBD2 for D (5 bases). There are 18 residues in the CDR3. V lost 0 bases to trimming and J lost 2 bases, with 20 bases between them. Germline V gene sequence: CDR1 LGHNA, CDR2 YSLEER. CDR3 DNA sequence: TGCGCCAGCAGCCAAGATTGGGTCTCCCAGTCTAGCCCCTACGAGCAGTACTTC. Translating gives CASSQDWVSQSSPYEQYF.

At least ten counts were recorded for this clonotype. This rearrangement joins TRBV19 to TRBJ2-3; D call uncertain. The length of the CDR3 is 13 residues. The germline V gene encodes CDR1 LNHDA and CDR2 SQIVND (reference sequence). V lost 3 bases and J 3 bases, leaving 7 bases between the germline ends. DNA for the CDR3: TGTGCCAGTAGTATTTATGGGACAGATACGCAGTATTTT. This gives the protein CASSIYGTDTQYF.

The rearrangement links TRBV7-2 to TRBJ2-2; a weak D match, TRBD2 (5 bases). Germline CDR1 SGHTA, CDR2 FQGNSA. The CDR3 extends over 14 amino acids. V was shortened by 5 bases and J by 7 bases, with 14 bases between the two germline ends. This chain's CDR3 is CASSIITGSGELFF. The CDR3 coding sequence is TGTGCCAGCAGCATAATAACGGGGAGCGGGGAGCTGTTTTTT.

This clonotype was counted ten times or more. This chain joins TRBV7-6 and TRBJ2-5; 11 positions agree with TRBD1. Germline lookup yields CDR1 SGHVS and CDR2 FNYEAQ. The CDR3 extends over 16 amino acids. With 8 bases clipped from V and 10 bases from J, the junction kept 18 bases outside the gene matches. The CDR3 sequence: CASPDPRAWTGGDQYF. Written as DNA, the CDR3 is TGTGCCAGCCCCGACCCTAGGGCCTGGACAGGGGGCGACCAGTACTTC.

The V and J genes are TRBV7-2 and TRBJ1-1; D possibly corresponds to TRBD1 (5 bases). Germline loops: CDR1 SGHTA, CDR2 FQGNSA. V was cut by 3 bases and J by 1 base, with 9 bases left in between. The CDR3 runs 14 residues. CDR3 region: CASSLGPKNTEAFF. The DNA of the CDR3 is TGTGCCAGCAGCTTGGGACCGAAGAACACTGAAGCTTTCTTT.